What follows are 2 T cell receptor beta chains derived from one specimen sequenced in a study of cytomegalovirus exposure and HLA in healthy donors. Sequencing used immunoSEQ multiplex PCR; TCRdb keeps in-frame clones, though not all of them. The profile shows 140,000 or so clones, roughly 89% of them singletons. Sequencing was performed on PBMCs. These receptor sequences come from a woman aged 18-29 years in good health and CMV-seropositive.

This chain uses TRBV7-6 with TRBJ2-1, with D perhaps matching TRBD2 (6 bases). Germline CDR1 SGHVS, CDR2 FNYEAQ. The CDR3 totals 17 residues. The V end lost 1 base, the J end lost 4 bases, and 17 bases lay between the germline ends. CDR3 sequence reads: CASSLEVAGNGYNEQFF. The DNA of the CDR3 is TGTGCCAGCAGCTTAGAGGTTGCGGGGAACGGATACAATGAGCAGTTCTTC.

V and J are TRBV4-2 and TRBJ2-1; tentatively, D is TRBD1 (6 bases). Trimming took 0 bases from V and 8 from J, leaving 14 bases between them. In germline, CDR1 is LGHNA, CDR2 YNFKEQ. The CDR3 is 15 amino acids. CDR3 sequence (DNA): TGTGCCAGCAGCCAAGAGAGGGACACTAGGCATGAGCAGTTCTTC. Its translation is CASSQERDTRHEQFF.